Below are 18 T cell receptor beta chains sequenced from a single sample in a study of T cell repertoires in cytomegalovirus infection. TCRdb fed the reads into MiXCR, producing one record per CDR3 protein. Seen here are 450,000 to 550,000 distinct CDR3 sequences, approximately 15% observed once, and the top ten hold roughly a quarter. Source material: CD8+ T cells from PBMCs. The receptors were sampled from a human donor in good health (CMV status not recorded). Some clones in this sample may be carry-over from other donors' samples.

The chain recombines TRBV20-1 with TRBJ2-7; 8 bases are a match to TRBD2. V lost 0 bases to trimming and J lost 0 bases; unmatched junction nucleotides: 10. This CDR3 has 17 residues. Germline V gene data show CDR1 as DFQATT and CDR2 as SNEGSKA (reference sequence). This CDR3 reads CSARDRETSVSSYEQYF. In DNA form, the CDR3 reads TGCAGTGCTAGAGATCGTGAGACTAGCGTTAGCTCCTACGAGCAGTACTTC.

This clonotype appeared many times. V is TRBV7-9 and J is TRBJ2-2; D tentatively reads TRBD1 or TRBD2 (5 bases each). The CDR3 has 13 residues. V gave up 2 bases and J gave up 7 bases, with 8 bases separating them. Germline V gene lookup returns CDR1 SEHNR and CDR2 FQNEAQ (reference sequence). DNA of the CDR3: TGTGCCAGCAGCTTACAGGGAGACGGGGAGCTGTTTTTT. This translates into CASSLQGDGELFF.

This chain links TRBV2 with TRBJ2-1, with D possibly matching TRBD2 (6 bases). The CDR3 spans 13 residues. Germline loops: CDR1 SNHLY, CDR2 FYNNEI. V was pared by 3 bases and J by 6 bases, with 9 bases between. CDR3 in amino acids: CASSEGLLNEQFF. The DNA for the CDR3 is TGTGCCAGCAGTGAGGGACTGCTCAATGAGCAGTTCTTC.

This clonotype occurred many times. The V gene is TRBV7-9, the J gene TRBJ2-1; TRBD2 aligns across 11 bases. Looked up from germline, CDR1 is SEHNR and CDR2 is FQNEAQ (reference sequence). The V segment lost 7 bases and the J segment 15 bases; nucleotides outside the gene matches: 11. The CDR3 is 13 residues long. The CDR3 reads CASTRSGGETMFF. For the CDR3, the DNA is TGTGCCAGCACCCGTAGCGGGGGGGAAACAATGTTCTTC. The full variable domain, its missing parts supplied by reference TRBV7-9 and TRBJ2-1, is DTGVSQNPRHKITKRGQNVTFRCDPISEHNRLYWYRQTLGQGPEFLTYFQNEAQLEKSRLLSDRFSAERPKGSFSTLEIQRTEQGDSAMYLCASTRSGGETMFFGPGTRLTVL.

The CDR3 DNA follows: TGTGCCAGTAGCGTGACAGGGGCGGTTGTAAATGAGCAGTTCTTC. This sequence encodes CASSVTGAVVNEQFF. The chain joins TRBV19 to TRBJ2-1; TRBD1 aligns across 8 bases. CDR1 and CDR2 from the germline V gene are LNHDA and SQIVND (reference sequence). V lost 6 bases to trimming and J lost 7 bases; unmatched junction nucleotides: 11. There are 15 residues in the CDR3.

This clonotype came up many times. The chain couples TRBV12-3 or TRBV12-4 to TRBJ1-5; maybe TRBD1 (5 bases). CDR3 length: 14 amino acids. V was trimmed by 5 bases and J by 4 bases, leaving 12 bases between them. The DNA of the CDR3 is TGTGCCAGCAGTGGGGACCCTATGAATCAGCCCCAGCATTTT. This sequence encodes CASSGDPMNQPQHF.

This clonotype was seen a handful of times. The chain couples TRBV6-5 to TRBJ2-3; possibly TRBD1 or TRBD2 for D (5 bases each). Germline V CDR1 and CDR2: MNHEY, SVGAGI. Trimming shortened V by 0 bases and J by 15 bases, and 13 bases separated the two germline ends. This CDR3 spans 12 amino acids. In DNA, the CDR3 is TGTGCCAGCAGTTACTCAGAGGGACCGGCATATTTT. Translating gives CASSYSEGPAYF.

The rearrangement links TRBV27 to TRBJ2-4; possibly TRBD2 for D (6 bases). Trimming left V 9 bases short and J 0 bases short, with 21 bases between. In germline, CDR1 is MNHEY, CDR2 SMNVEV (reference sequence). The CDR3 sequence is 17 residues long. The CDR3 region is CASQSWDGGLAKNIQYF. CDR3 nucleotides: TGTGCCAGTCAGAGCTGGGACGGAGGGTTAGCCAAAAACATTCAGTACTTC.

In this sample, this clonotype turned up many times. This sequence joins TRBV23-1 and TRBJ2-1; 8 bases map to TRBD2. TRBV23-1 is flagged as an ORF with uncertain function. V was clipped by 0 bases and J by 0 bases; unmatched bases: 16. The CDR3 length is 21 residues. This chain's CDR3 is CASSQSRRTSSPWGSYNEQFF. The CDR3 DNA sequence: TGCGCCAGCAGTCAATCTAGGCGGACTAGCAGCCCTTGGGGCTCCTACAATGAGCAGTTCTTC.

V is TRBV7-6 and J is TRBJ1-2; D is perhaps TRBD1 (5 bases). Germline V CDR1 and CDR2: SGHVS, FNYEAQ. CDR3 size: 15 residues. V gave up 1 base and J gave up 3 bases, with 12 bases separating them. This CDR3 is CASSLEAREDYGYTF. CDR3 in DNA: TGTGCCAGCAGCTTAGAGGCCAGGGAGGACTATGGCTACACCTTC.

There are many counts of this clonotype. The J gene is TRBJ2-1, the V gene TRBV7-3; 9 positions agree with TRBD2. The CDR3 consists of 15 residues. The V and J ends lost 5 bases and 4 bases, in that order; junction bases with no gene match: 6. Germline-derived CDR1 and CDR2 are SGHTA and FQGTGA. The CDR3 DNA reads TGTGCCAGCAGCCTTAGCGGGAGCGGGTACAATGAGCAGTTCTTC. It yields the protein CASSLSGSGYNEQFF.

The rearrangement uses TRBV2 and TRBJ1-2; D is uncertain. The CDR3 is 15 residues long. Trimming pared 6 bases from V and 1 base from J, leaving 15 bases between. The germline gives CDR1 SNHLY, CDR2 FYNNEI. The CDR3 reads CASSRTDKINYGYTF. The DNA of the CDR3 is TGTGCCAGCAGCCGGACCGACAAAATTAACTATGGCTACACCTTC.

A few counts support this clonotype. The CDR3 region has the DNA TGTGCCACCGGTCAGGGGACATCGGAAATACCCCAGCATTTT. Translating it yields CATGQGTSEIPQHF. The chain recombines TRBV25-1 with TRBJ1-5; perhaps TRBD1 as D (6 bases). With 10 bases removed from V and 10 bases from J, the gap between germline ends came to 23 bases. Looked up from germline, CDR1 is MGHDK and CDR2 is SYGVNS. The CDR3 spans 14 residues.

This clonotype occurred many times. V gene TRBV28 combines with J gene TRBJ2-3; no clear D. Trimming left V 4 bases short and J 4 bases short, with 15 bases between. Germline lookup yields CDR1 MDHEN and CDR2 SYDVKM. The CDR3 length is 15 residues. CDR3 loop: CASSSPGIGSDTQYF. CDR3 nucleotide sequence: TGTGCCAGCAGTTCCCCAGGAATAGGGTCAGATACGCAGTATTTT.

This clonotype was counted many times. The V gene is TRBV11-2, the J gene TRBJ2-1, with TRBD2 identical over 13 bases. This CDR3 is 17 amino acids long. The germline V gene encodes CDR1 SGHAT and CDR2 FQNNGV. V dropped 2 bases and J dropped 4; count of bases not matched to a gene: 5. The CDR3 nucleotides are TGTGCCAGCAGCTTATTACTAGCGGGGGGGAGATACAATGAGCAGTTCTTC. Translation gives CASSLLLAGGRYNEQFF.

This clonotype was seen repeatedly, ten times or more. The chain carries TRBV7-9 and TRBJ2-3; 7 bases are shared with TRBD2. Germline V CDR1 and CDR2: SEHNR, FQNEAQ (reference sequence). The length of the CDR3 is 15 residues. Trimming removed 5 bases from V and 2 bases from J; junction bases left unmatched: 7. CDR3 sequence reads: CASSPLAGDTDTQYF. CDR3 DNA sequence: TGTGCCAGCAGCCCCCTCGCGGGGGACACAGATACGCAGTATTTT.

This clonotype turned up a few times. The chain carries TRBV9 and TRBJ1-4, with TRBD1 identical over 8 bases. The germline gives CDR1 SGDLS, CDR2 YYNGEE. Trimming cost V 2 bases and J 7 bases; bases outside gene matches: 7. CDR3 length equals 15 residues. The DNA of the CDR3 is TGTGCCAGCAGCGTGTCCGGGACAGGAGGTGAAAAACTGTTTTTT. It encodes CASSVSGTGGEKLFF. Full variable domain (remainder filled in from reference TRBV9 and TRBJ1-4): DSGVTQTPKHLITATGQRVTLRCSPRSGDLSVYWYQQSLDQGLQFLIQYYNGEERAKGNILERFSAQQFPDLHSELNLSSLELGDSALYFCASSVSGTGGEKLFFGSGTQLSVL.

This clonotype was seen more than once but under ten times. The CDR3 loop is CASSNAGGYEQYF. The CDR3 DNA follows: TGTGCCAGCAGCAACGCAGGGGGCTACGAGCAGTACTTC. The V call is TRBV7-9, the J call TRBJ2-7, with 7 bases aligning to TRBD1. The germline V gene has CDR1 SEHNR and CDR2 FQNEAQ (reference sequence). The junction had 4 bases not matched to a gene; V was cut back by 5 bases and J by 3 bases. This CDR3 comprises 13 residues.